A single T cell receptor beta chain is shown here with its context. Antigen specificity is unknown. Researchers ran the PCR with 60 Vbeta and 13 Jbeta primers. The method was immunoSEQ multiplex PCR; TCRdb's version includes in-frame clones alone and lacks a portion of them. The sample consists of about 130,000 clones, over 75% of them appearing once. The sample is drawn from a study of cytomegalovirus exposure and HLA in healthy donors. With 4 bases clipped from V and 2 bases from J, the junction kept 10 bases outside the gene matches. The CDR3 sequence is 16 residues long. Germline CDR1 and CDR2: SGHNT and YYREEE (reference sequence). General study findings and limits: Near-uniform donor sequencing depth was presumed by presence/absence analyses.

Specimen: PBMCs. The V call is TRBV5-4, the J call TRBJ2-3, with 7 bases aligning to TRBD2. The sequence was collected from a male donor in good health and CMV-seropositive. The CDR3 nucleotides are TGTGCCAGCAGCCCCGCACATCGGGGGGACACAGATACGCAGTATTTT. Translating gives CASSPAHRGDTDTQYF. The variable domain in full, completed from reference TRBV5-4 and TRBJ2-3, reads ETGVTQSPTHLIKTRGQQVTLRCSSQSGHNTVSWYQQALGQGPQFIFQYYREEENGRGNFPPRFSGLQFPNYSSELNVNALELDDSALYLCASSPAHRGDTDTQYFGPGTRLTVL.